Described below is a single TCR beta chain sequence and its context. The data were produced by immunoSEQ multiplex PCR, yet TCRdb's version contains in-frame clones alone and is incomplete. The sample has roughly 75,000 clones, about 89% seen once. Trimming pared 1 base from V and 3 bases from J, leaving 19 bases between. CDR1 is MGHRA and CDR2 is YSYEKL in the germline V gene. This CDR3 comprises 17 residues. This entry belongs to a study of OX40 agonist ivuxolimab in advanced cancers. At baseline, cycle 4 day 1, and cycle 7 day 1, blood was sampled. V and J are TRBV4-1 and TRBJ2-7; the D gene is possibly TRBD1 (7 bases). The sequenced sample was CD4+ or CD8+ T cells sorted from blood, obtained in a trial of the OX40 agonist ivuxolimab. This sequence originates from an adult with an advanced solid tumor such as melanoma, head and neck, liver or kidney cancer. For the CDR3, the DNA is TGCGCCAGCAGCCAAGGTTGGTCAGGGGGGCGCCGCTACGAGCAGTACTTC. Its translation is CASSQGWSGGRRYEQYF.